The entry below describes one T cell receptor (beta chain). The sample belongs to a study of T cell changes during pregnancy in multiple sclerosis. Sequencing was performed with immunoSEQ multiplex PCR; in TCRdb, only in-frame clones are kept and a portion is missing. The repertoire holds under 95,000 clones, with almost 95% as singletons. The germline V gene has CDR1 MNHEY and CDR2 SVGAGI. Trimming took off 3 bases at V and 0 bases at J, with 15 bases between the two ends. The CDR3 has 16 residues. V usage is TRBV6-5 and J usage is TRBJ2-7; D not certain. The source material was peripheral blood, sampled after pregnancy. The TCR originated in a female donor with multiple sclerosis, enrolled in a pregnancy study. The CDR3 bases are TGTGCCAGCAGTTATATCGGCGCCAGCGCCTCCTACGAGCAGTACTTC. Protein product: CASSYIGASASYEQYF.